The 17 T cell receptor beta chains below all came from one sample that was sequenced in a study of neurological immune-mediated disorders. TCRdb reprocessed the 5' RACE reads with MiXCR, giving one entry per CDR3 protein. This sample carries tens of thousands of distinct CDR3 sequences, about an eighth of them seen once, and the ten largest clones take around 4.3%. Noted time point: longitudinal time-point 1 (baseline). The sequenced sample was PBMCs. Source of these receptors: a female donor with HTLV-1-associated myelopathy (HAM/TSP).

This clonotype showed up many times. The chain combines TRBV5-1 with TRBJ2-3; D call uncertain. This CDR3 comprises 13 residues. The germline V and J ends were trimmed by 0 bases and 2 bases, with 4 bases remaining between them. Germline values: CDR1 SGHRS, CDR2 YFSETQ. The CDR3 nucleotides are TGCGCCAGCAGCTTGGGCCACACAGATACGCAGTATTTT. This sequence encodes CASSLGHTDTQYF.

This clonotype was observed at least ten times. A much larger clone differs by one base, so this may be a read error. This chain links TRBV12-3 or TRBV12-4 with TRBJ2-1; D unclear. The CDR3 runs 13 residues. V was shortened by 3 bases and J by 9 bases, with 12 bases between the two germline ends. CDR3 loop: CASSLEWVAEQFF. CDR3 DNA: TGTGCCAGCAGTTTGGAGTGGGTTGCTGAGCAGTTCTTC.

This clonotype appeared many times. The V and J genes are TRBV7-2 and TRBJ1-5; D is uncertain. The V gene lost 4 bases and the J gene lost 5 bases, with 12 bases spanning the gap. CDR3 length: 14 amino acids. Germline V CDR1 and CDR2: SGHTA, FQGNSA. CDR3 coding DNA: TGTGCCAGCAGCTCTTCCGACGGGTATCAGCCCCAGCATTTT. It translates to CASSSSDGYQPQHF.

This clonotype came up many times. V usage is TRBV5-1 and J usage is TRBJ2-3; 11 bases align to TRBD2. Germline V CDR1 and CDR2: SGHRS, YFSETQ. CDR3 size: 17 residues. The trim removed 3 bases at V and 5 bases at J, leaving 11 bases unmatched. The CDR3 DNA reads as TGCGCCAGCAGCTCAGCCCTTAGCGGGGGGGTTAGAGATACGCAGTATTTT. Amino acid sequence: CASSSALSGGVRDTQYF.

This clonotype was observed many times. The chain joins TRBV5-1 to TRBJ2-1; D perhaps matches TRBD1 (5 bases). The CDR3 has 12 residues. V was cut by 3 bases and J by 5 bases, with 6 bases left in between. The germline V gene has CDR1 SGHRS and CDR2 YFSETQ. The CDR3 reads CASSSTDNEQFF. DNA for the CDR3: TGCGCCAGCAGCTCGACAGACAATGAGCAGTTCTTC. The whole variable domain, filled in from reference TRBV5-1 and TRBJ2-1, reads KAGVTQTPRYLIKTRGQQVTLSCSPISGHRSVSWYQQTPGQGLQFLFEYFSETQRNKGNFPGRFSGRQFSNSRSEMNVSTLELGDSALYLCASSSTDNEQFFGPGTRLTVL.

This clonotype was seen at least ten times. This rearrangement joins TRBV6-5 to TRBJ2-1; 8 bases map to TRBD2. The J segment lost 6 bases and the V segment lost 5 bases, leaving 0 bases of the junction unmatched. In germline, CDR1 is MNHEY, CDR2 SVGAGI. The CDR3 has 12 residues. CDR3 in DNA: TGTGCCAGCAGTACTAGCGGCAATGAGCAGTTCTTC. Amino acid sequence: CASSTSGNEQFF.

This clonotype was counted a few times. The chain couples TRBV7-8 to TRBJ2-3, with D perhaps assigned TRBD1 or TRBD2 (5 bases each). Per the germline V gene, CDR1 is SGHVS and CDR2 is FQNEAQ. Between the trimmed V and J ends, which lost 5 bases and 7 bases, there was a span of 10 bases. The CDR3 length is 12 residues. CDR3 region: CASSEEGYTQYF. As DNA, the CDR3 is TGTGCCAGCAGCGAAGAGGGGTATACGCAGTATTTT. The variable domain in full, with the rest retrieved from reference TRBV7-8 and TRBJ2-3, is GAGVSQSPRYKVAKRGQDVALRCDPISGHVSLFWYQQALGQGPEFLTYFQNEAQLDKSGLPSDRFFAERPEGSVSTLKIQRTQQEDSAVYLCASSEEGYTQYFGPGTRLTVL.

This clonotype showed up many times. The genes are TRBV9 and TRBJ2-1; 7 bases map to TRBD1. With 4 bases clipped from V and 5 bases from J, the junction kept 9 bases outside the gene matches. The length of the CDR3 is 15 residues. CDR1 and CDR2 from the germline V gene are SGDLS and YYNGEE. CDR3 coding DNA: TGTGCCAGCAGCTTATTACCCGGGACAGACAATGAGCAGTTCTTC. Protein product: CASSLLPGTDNEQFF.

Concerning this clonotype itself: Since a much larger clone is just one base distant, this may be a read error. The J gene is TRBJ2-3, the V gene TRBV6-5, with D hard to call. Trimming pared 8 bases from V and 5 bases from J, leaving 11 bases between. CDR3 size: 12 residues. Germline lookup yields CDR1 MNHEY and CDR2 SVGAGI. The CDR3 sequence: CASLSHGDTQYF. The CDR3 DNA follows: TGTGCCAGCCTCTCCCACGGAGATACGCAGTATTTT.

This clonotype was detected many times. The J gene is TRBJ2-1, the V gene TRBV20-1, with 9 bases lining up with TRBD2. The V segment lost 3 bases and the J segment 8 bases; nucleotides outside the gene matches: 11. There are 15 residues in the CDR3. Germline V gene sequence: CDR1 DFQATT, CDR2 SNEGSKA (reference sequence). The CDR3 nucleotides read TGCAGTGCTAGCCGGTTCGGCGGGGGGGCGGATGAGCAGTTCTTC. Translating it yields CSASRFGGGADEQFF.

V is TRBV5-8 and J is TRBJ2-7; TRBD1 might be the D (5 bases). This CDR3 contains 17 residues. CDR1 is SGHTS and CDR2 is YDEGEE in the germline V gene. The ends were cut back, 0 bases at V and 2 bases at J, with 18 bases in the middle. CDR3 loop: CASSLADRTRVAYEQYF. In nucleotides, the CDR3 is TGTGCCAGCAGCTTGGCAGATCGGACACGGGTCGCCTACGAGCAGTACTTC.

This clonotype has at least ten counts. The CDR3 here is CASSSSTGLQPQHF. CDR3 sequence (DNA): TGTGCCAGCAGCTCGTCGACAGGGCTGCAGCCCCAGCATTTT. The V call is TRBV7-9, the J call TRBJ1-5, with 7 bases identical to TRBD1. CDR1 is SEHNR and CDR2 is FQNEAQ in the germline V gene (reference sequence). V gave up 4 bases and J gave up 7 bases; unmatched junction bases: 7. This CDR3 comprises 14 residues.

This clonotype was seen many times. The chain uses TRBV20-1 and TRBJ2-6; D unclear. Germline V gene lookup returns CDR1 DFQATT and CDR2 SNEGSKA (reference sequence). CDR3 size: 14 residues. V gave up 5 bases and J gave up 0 bases, with 8 bases separating them. This CDR3 reads CSAVPLSGANVLTF. The DNA for the CDR3 is TGCAGTGCTGTTCCACTCTCTGGGGCCAACGTCCTGACTTTC.

This clonotype has at least ten counts. The CDR3 region is CSAKRSGLGVYSNQPQHF. The CDR3, as DNA: TGCAGTGCCAAAAGGAGTGGGCTCGGGGTGTATAGCAATCAGCCCCAGCATTTT. The rearrangement links TRBV20-1 to TRBJ1-5; D uncertain. The CDR3 covers 18 residues. Germline loops: CDR1 DFQATT, CDR2 SNEGSKA (reference sequence). V gave up 6 bases and J gave up 0 bases, with 24 bases separating them.

The rearrangement uses TRBV19 and TRBJ2-1; tentatively, D is TRBD1 or TRBD2 (5 bases each). The V end was cut by 4 bases, the J end by 0 bases, with 7 bases between. The CDR3 spans 14 residues. Germline V gene sequence: CDR1 LNHDA, CDR2 SQIVND (reference sequence). In DNA form, the CDR3 reads TGTGCCAGTAGTAGGGACGGCTCCTACAATGAGCAGTTCTTC. Encoded protein: CASSRDGSYNEQFF.

The table lists this clonotype with many counts. The chain combines TRBV7-8 with TRBJ2-3, with 9 bases aligning to TRBD2. The V and J ends lost 5 bases and 6 bases, in that order; junction bases with no gene match: 6. Germline CDR1 and CDR2: SGHVS and FQNEAQ. This CDR3 spans 14 amino acids. The CDR3 region has the DNA TGTGCCAGCAGCCTGCGGGGGGGCTTGGATACGCAGTATTTT. Protein: CASSLRGGLDTQYF.

This clonotype was detected only a few times. The chain carries TRBV6-6 and TRBJ2-5; 7 bases map to TRBD2. The CDR3 spans 17 residues. The J segment lost 4 bases and the V segment lost 3 bases, leaving 14 bases of the junction unmatched. Germline values: CDR1 MNHNY, CDR2 SVGAGI (reference sequence). CDR3 coding DNA: TGTGCCAGCAGTTATGGAATTTCAGCGGGAAGAGGAGAGACCCAGTACTTC. Its translation is CASSYGISAGRGETQYF.